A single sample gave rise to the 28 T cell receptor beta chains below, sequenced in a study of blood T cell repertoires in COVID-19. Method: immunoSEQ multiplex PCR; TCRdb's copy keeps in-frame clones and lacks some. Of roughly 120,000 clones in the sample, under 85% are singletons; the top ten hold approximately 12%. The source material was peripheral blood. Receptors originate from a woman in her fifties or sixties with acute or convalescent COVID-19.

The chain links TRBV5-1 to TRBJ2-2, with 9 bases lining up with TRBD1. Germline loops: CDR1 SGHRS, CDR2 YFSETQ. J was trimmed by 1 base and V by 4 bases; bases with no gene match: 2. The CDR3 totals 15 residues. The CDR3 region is CASSGGQGNTGELFF. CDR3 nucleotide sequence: TGCGCCAGCAGCGGGGGACAGGGGAACACCGGGGAGCTGTTTTTT.

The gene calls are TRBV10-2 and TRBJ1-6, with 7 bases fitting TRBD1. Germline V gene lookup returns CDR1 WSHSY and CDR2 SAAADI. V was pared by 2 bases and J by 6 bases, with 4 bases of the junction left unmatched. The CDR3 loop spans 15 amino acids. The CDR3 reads CASSEKGGFNSPLHF. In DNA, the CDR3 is TGCGCCAGCAGTGAGAAAGGGGGCTTTAATTCACCCCTCCACTTT.

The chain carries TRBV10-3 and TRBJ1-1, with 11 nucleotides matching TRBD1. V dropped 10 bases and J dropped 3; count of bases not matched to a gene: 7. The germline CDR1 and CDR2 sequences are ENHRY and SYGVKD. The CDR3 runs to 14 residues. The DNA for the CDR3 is TGTGCCACCCGGGACAGGGGGGGGGACACTGAAGCTTTCTTT. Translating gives CATRDRGGDTEAFF.

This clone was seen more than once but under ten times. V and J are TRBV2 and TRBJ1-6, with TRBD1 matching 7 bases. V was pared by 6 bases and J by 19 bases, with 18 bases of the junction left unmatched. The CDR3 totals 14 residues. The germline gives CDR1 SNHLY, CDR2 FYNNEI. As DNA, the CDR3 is TGTGCCAGCAGAAACGGGGGGGACTCCAACAGGGGACACTTT. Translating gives CASRNGGDSNRGHF.

The CDR3 DNA follows: TGCGCCAGCAGCTCGGGGAGGATAGATGAAAAACTGTTTTTT. Protein product: CASSSGRIDEKLFF. V usage is TRBV5-1 and J usage is TRBJ1-4; D ambiguous. This CDR3 region has 14 residues. V lost 3 bases to trimming and J lost 6 bases, with 12 bases between them. Germline V gene data show CDR1 as SGHRS and CDR2 as YFSETQ.

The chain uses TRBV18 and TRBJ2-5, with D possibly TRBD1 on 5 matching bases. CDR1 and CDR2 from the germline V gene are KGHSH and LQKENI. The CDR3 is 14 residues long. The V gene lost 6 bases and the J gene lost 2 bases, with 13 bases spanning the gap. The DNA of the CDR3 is TGTGCCAGCTCCCCAATAGACAGACAAGAGACCCAGTACTTC. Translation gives CASSPIDRQETQYF.

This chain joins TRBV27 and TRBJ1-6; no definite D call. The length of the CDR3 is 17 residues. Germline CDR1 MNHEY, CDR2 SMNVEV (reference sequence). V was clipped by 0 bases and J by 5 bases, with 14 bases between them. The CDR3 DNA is TGTGCCAGCAGTTTATCGCGGCGCCAGTATCATAATTCACCCCTCCACTTT. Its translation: CASSLSRRQYHNSPLHF.

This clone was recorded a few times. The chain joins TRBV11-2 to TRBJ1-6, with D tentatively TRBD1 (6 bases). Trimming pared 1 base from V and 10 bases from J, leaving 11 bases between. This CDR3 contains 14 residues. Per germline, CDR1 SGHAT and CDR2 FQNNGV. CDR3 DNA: TGTGCCAGCAGCTTAGGACAGGATGTGTCACCCCTCCACTTT. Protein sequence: CASSLGQDVSPLHF.

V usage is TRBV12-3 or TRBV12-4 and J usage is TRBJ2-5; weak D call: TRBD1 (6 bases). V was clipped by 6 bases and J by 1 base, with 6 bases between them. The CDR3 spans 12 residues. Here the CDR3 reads CASSRGQETQYF. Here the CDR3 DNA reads TGTGCCAGCAGCAGGGGCCAAGAGACCCAGTACTTC.

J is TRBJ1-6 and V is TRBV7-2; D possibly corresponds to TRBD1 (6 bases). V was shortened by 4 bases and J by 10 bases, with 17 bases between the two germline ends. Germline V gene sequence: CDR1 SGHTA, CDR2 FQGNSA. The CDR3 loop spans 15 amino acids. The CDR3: CASSYRGGAGSPLHF. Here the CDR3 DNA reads TGTGCCAGCAGCTATCGTGGGGGGGCGGGATCACCCCTCCACTTT.

The chain's CDR3 is CAWAPPGFVAEAFF. The CDR3 nucleotides read TGTGCCTGGGCGCCCCCAGGGTTTGTAGCTGAAGCTTTCTTT. The chain has TRBV30 and TRBJ1-1; D is possibly TRBD1 (5 bases). Trimming left V 5 bases short and J 6 bases short, with 19 bases between. This CDR3 has 14 amino acids. Per the germline V gene, CDR1 is GTSNPN and CDR2 is SVGIG (reference sequence).

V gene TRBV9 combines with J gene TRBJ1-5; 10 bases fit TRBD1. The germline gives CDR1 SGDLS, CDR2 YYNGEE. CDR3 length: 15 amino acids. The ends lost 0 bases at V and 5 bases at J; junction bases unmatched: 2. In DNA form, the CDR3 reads TGTGCCAGCAGCGTAGGGACAGGGGGACATCAGCCCCAGCATTTT. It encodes CASSVGTGGHQPQHF.

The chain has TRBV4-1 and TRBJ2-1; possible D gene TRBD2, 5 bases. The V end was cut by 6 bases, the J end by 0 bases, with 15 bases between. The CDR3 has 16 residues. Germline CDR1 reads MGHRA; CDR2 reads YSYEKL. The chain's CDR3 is CASRPTSTSSYNEQFF. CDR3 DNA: TGCGCCAGCAGACCAACTAGTACTAGCTCCTACAATGAGCAGTTCTTC.

CDR3 sequence reads: CASSFLNNEQFF. CDR3 bases: TGCGCCAGCAGCTTTCTAAACAATGAGCAGTTCTTC. The chain carries TRBV5-1 and TRBJ2-1; D uncertain. CDR1 is SGHRS, CDR2 YFSETQ, per germline. The CDR3 has 12 amino acids. With 2 bases removed from V and 5 bases from J, the gap between germline ends came to 5 bases.

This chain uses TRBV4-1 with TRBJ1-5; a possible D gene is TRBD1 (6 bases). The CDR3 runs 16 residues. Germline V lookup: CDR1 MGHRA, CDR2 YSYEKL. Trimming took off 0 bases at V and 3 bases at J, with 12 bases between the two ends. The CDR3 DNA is TGCGCCAGCAGCCAAGAGGGGGCCAAAGTCAATCAGCCCCAGCATTTT. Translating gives CASSQEGAKVNQPQHF.

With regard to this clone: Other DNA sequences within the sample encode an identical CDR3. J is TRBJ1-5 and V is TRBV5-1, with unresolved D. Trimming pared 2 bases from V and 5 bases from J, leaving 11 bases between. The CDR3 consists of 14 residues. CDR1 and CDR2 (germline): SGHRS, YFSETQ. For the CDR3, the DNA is TGCGCCAGCAGCTTAGCCCCGGGAGATCAGCCCCAGCATTTT. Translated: CASSLAPGDQPQHF.

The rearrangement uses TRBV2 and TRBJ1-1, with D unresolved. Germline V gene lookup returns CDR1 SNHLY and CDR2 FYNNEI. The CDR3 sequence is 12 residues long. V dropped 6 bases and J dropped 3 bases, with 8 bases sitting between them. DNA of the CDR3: TGTGCCAGCAGATTTCGGGACACTGAAGCTTTCTTT. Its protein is CASRFRDTEAFF.

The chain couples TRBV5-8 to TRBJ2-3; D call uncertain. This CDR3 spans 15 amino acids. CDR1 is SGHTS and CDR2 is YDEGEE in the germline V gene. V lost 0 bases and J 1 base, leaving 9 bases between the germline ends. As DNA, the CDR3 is TGTGCCAGCAGCTTGGCCGGCCTAGGCACAGATACGCAGTATTTT. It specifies CASSLAGLGTDTQYF.

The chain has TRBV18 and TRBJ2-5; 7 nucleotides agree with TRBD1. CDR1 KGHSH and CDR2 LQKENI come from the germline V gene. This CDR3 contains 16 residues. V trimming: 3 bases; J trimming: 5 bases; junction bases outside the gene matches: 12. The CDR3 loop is CASSPVTGQRGETQYF. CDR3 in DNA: TGTGCCAGCTCACCTGTGACGGGACAGCGAGGGGAGACCCAGTACTTC.

CDR3 nucleotides: TGCGCCAGCAGCTTGGGGGGGACAGGGTCTCGGGCCACCGGGGAGCTGTTTTTT. It yields the protein CASSLGGTGSRATGELFF. The chain uses TRBV5-1 and TRBJ2-2; 9 bases fit TRBD1. The ends lost 0 bases at V and 4 bases at J; junction bases unmatched: 10. The CDR3 length is 18 residues. The germline gives CDR1 SGHRS, CDR2 YFSETQ.

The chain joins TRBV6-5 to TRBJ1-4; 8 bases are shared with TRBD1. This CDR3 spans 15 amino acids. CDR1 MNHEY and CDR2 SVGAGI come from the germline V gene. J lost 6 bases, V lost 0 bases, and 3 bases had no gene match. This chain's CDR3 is CASSYSGTGDEKLFF. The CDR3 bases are TGTGCCAGCAGTTACTCCGGGACAGGAGATGAAAAACTGTTTTTT.

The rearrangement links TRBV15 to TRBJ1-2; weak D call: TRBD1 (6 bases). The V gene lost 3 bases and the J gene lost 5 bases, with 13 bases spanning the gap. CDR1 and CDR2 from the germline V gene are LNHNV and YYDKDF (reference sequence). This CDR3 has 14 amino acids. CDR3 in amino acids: CATSSDRNLYGYTF. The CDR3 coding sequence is TGTGCCACCAGCAGCGACAGGAACCTTTATGGCTACACCTTC.

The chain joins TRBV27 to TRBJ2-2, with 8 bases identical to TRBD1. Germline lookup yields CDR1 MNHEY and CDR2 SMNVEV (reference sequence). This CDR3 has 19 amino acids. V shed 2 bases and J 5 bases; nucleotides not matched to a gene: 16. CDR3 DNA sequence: TGTGCCAGCAGTTTAGGCGCGTCAGACAGGGGAATTGGTACCGGGGAGCTGTTTTTT. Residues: CASSLGASDRGIGTGELFF.

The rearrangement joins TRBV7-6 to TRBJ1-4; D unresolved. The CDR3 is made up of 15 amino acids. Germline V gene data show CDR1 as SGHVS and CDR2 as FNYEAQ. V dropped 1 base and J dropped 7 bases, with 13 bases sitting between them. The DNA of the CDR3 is TGTGCCAGCAGCTTAGATGCGGGAATGGGTGAAAAACTGTTTTTT. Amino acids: CASSLDAGMGEKLFF.

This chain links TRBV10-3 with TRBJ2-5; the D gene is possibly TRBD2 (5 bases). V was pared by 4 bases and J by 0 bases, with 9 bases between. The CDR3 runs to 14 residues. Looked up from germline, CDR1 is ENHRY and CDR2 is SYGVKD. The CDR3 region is CAISGERYQETQYF. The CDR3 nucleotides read TGTGCCATCAGTGGAGAGCGGTACCAAGAGACCCAGTACTTC.

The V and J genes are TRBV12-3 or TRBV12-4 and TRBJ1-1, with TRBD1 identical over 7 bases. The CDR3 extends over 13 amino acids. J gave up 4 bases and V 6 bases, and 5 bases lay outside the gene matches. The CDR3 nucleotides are TGTGCCAGCAGGCCGCCAGGGGGCACTGAAGCTTTCTTT. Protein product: CASRPPGGTEAFF.

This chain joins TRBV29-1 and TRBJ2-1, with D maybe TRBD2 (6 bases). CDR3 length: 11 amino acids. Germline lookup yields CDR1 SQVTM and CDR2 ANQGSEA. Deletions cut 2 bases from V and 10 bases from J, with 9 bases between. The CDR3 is CSVEFGSEQFF. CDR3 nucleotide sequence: TGCAGCGTTGAATTCGGGAGCGAGCAGTTCTTC.

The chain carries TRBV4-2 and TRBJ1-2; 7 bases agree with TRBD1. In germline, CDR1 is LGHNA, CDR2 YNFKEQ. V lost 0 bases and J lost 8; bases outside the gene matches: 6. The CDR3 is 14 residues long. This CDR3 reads CASSQEDRAGGYTF. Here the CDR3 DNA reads TGTGCCAGCAGCCAAGAAGACAGGGCTGGAGGCTACACCTTC.